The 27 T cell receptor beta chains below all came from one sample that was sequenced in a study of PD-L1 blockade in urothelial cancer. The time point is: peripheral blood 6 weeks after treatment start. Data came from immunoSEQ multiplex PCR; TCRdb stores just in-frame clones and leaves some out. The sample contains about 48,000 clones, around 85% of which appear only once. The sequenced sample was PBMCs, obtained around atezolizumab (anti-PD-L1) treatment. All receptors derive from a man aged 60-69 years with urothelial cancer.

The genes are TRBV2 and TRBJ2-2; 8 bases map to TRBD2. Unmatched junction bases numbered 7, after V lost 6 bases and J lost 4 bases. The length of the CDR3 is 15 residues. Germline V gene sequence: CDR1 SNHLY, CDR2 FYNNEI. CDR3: CASSPERGRTGELFF. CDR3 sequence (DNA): TGTGCCAGCAGCCCAGAGCGGGGGCGCACCGGGGAGCTGTTTTTT.

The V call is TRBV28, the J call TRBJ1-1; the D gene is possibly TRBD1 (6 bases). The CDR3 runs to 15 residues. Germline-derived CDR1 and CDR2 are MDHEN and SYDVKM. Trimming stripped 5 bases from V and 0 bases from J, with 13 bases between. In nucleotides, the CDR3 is TGTGCCAGCAGTCCCTTGGACAGACTGAACACTGAAGCTTTCTTT. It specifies CASSPLDRLNTEAFF.

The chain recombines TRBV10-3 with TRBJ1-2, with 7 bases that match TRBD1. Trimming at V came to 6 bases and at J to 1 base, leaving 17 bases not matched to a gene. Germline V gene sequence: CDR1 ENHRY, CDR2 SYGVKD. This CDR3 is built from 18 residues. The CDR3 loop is CAIRKEVGRGPGNYGYTF. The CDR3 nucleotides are TGTGCCATCAGGAAAGAGGTGGGAAGGGGGCCTGGTAACTATGGCTACACCTTC.

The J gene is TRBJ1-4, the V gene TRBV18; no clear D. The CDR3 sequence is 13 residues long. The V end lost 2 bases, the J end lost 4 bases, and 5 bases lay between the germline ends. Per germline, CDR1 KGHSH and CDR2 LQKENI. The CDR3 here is CASSPNNNEKLFF. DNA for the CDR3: TGTGCCAGCTCACCAAATAATAATGAAAAACTGTTTTTT. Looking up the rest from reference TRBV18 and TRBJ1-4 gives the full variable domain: NAGVMQNPRHLVRRRGQEARLRCSPMKGHSHVYWYRQLPEEGLKFMVYLQKENIIDESGMPKERFSAEFPKEGPSILRIQQVVRGDSAAYFCASSPNNNEKLFFGSGTQLSVL.

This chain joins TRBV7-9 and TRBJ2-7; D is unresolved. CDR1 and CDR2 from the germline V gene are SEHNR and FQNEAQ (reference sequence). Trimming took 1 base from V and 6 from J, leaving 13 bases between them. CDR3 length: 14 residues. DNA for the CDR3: TGTGCCAGCAGCTTAGTAATTGGTACGGGCGAGCAGTACTTC. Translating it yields CASSLVIGTGEQYF.

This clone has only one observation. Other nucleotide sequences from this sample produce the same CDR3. This chain's CDR3 is CASGQTYSGANVLTF. DNA for the CDR3: TGTGCCAGCGGACAGACTTATTCTGGGGCCAACGTCCTGACTTTC. The chain has TRBV7-2 and TRBJ2-6; D might be TRBD1 (6 bases). CDR3 length: 15 amino acids. From germline, CDR1 is SGHTA and CDR2 FQGNSA. Trimming removed 8 bases from V and 1 base from J, with 12 bases in between.

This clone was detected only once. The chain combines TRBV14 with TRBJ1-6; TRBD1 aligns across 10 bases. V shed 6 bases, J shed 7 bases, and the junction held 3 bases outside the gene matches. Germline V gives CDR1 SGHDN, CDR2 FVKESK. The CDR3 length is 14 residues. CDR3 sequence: CASRGQGGNSPLHF. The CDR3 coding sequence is TGTGCCAGCAGAGGACAGGGGGGGAATTCACCCCTCCACTTT.

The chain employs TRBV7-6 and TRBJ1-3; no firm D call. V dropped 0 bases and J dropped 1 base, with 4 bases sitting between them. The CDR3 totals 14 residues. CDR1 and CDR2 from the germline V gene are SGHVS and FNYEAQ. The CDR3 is CASSLALSGNTIYF. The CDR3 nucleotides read TGTGCCAGCAGCTTAGCTCTATCTGGAAACACCATATATTTT.

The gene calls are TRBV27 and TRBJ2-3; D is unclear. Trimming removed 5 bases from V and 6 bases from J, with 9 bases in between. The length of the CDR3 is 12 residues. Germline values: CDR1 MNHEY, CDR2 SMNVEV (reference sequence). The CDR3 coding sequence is TGTGCCAGCAGTCCCCCCGGGGATACGCAGTATTTT. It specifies CASSPPGDTQYF.

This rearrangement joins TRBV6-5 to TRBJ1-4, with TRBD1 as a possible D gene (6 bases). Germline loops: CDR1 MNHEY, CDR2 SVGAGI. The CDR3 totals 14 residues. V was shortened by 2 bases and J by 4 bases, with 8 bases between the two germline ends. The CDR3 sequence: CASSYGQHNEKLFF. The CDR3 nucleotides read TGTGCCAGCAGTTACGGACAGCATAATGAAAAACTGTTTTTT.

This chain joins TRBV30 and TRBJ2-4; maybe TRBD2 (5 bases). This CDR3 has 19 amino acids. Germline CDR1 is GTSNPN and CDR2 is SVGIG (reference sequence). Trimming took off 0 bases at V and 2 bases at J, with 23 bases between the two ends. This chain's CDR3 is CAWSVRRESGWESKNIQYF. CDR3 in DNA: TGTGCCTGGAGTGTACGTCGGGAATCGGGGTGGGAGTCCAAAAACATTCAGTACTTC.

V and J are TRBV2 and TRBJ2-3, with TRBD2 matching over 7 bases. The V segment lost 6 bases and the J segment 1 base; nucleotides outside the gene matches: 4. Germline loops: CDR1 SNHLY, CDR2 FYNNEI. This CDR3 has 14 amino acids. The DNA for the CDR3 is TGTGCCAGCAGATTGGGGGGGGGCACAGATACGCAGTATTTT. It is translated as CASRLGGGTDTQYF. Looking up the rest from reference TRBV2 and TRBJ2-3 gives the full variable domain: EPEVTQTPSHQVTQMGQEVILRCVPISNHLYFYWYRQILGQKVEFLVSFYNNEISEKSEIFDDQFSVERPDGSNFTLKIRSTKLEDSAMYFCASRLGGGTDTQYFGPGTRLTVL.

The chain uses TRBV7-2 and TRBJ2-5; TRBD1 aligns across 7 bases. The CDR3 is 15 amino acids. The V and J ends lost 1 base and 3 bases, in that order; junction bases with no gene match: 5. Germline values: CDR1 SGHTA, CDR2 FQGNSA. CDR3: CASSLGLGGKETQYF. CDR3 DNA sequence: TGTGCCAGCAGCTTAGGGCTAGGGGGCAAAGAGACCCAGTACTTC. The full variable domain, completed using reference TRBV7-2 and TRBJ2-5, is GAGVSQSPSNKVTEKGKDVELRCDPISGHTALYWYRQSLGQGLEFLIYFQGNSAPDKSGLPSDRFSAERTGGSVSTLTIQRTQQEDSAVYLCASSLGLGGKETQYFGPGTRLLVL.

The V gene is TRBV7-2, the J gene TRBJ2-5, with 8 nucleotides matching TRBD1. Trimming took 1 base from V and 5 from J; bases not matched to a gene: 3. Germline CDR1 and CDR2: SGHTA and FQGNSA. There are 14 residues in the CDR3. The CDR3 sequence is CASSLVGQGETQYF. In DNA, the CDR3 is TGTGCCAGCAGCTTAGTTGGACAGGGCGAGACCCAGTACTTC.

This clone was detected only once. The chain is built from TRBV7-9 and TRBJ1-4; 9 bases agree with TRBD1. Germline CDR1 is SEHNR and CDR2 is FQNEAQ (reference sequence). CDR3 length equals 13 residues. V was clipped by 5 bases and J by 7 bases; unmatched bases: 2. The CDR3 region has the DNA TGTGCCAGCAGCCGGGGACAGGGTGAAAAACTGTTTTTT. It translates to CASSRGQGEKLFF.

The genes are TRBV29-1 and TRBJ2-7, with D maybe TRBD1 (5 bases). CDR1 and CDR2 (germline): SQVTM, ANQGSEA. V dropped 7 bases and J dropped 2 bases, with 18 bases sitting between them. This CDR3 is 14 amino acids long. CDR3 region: CSAPPVDRPYEQYF. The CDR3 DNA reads TGCAGCGCCCCTCCGGTAGACAGACCCTACGAGCAGTACTTC.

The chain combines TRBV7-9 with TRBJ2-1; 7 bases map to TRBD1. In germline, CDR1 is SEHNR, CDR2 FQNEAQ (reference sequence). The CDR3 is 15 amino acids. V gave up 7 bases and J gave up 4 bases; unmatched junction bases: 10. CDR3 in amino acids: CASTMTGKAYNEQFF. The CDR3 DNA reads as TGTGCCAGCACCATGACAGGGAAAGCGTACAATGAGCAGTTCTTC.

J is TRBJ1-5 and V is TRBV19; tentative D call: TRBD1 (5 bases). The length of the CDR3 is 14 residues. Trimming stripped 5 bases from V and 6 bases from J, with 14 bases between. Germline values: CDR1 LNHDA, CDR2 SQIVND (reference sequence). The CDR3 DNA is TGTGCCAGTAGTGGATCGGGGGGGGGTCAGCCCCAGCATTTT. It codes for CASSGSGGGQPQHF.

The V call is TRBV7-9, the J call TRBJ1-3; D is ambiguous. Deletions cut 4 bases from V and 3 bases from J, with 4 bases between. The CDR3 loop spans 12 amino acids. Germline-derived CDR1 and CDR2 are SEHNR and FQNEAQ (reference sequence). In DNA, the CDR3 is TGTGCCAGCAGCTCCCTTGGAAACACCATATATTTT. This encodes CASSSLGNTIYF.

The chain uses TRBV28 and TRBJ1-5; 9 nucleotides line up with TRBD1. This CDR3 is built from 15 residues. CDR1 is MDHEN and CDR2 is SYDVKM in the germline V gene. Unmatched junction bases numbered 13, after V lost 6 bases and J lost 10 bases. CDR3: CASRLGTGQRKPQHF. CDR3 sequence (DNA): TGTGCCAGCAGACTCGGGACAGGGCAACGGAAACCCCAGCATTTT.

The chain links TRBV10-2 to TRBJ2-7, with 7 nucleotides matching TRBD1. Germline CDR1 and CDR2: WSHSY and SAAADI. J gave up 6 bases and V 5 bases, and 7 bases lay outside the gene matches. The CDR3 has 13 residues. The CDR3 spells CASSYDRVGEQYF. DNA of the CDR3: TGCGCCAGCAGTTATGACAGGGTGGGCGAGCAGTACTTC.

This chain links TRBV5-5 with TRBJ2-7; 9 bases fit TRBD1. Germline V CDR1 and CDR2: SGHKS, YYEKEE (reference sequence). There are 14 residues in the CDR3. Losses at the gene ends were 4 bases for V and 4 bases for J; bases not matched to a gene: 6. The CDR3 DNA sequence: TGTGCCAGCAGCCCCGGGACAGGGTCGTACGAGCAGTACTTC. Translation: CASSPGTGSYEQYF.

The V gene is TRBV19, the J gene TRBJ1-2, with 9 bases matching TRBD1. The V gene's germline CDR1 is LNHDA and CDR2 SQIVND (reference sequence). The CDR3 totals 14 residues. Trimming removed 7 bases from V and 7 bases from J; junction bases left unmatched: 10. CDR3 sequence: CASITQGARGGYTF. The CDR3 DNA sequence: TGTGCCAGTATTACACAGGGGGCCAGGGGTGGCTACACCTTC. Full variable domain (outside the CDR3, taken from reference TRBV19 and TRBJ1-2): DGGITQSPKYLFRKEGQNVTLSCEQNLNHDAMYWYRQDPGQGLRLIYYSQIVNDFQKGDIAEGYSVSREKKESFPLTVTSAQKNPTAFYLCASITQGARGGYTFGSGTRLTVV.

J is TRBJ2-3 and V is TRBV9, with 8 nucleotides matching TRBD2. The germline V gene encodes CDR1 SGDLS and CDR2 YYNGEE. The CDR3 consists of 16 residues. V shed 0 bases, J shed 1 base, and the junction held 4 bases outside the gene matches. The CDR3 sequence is CASSVAGLAGTDTQYF. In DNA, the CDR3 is TGTGCCAGCAGCGTAGCCGGACTAGCAGGCACAGATACGCAGTATTTT.

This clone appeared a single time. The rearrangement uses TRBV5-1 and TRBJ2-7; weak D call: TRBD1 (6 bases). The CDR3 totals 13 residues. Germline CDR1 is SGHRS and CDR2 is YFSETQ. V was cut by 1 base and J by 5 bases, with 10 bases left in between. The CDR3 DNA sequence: TGCGCCAGCAGCTTGACAGGGATCCACGAGCAGTACTTC. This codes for CASSLTGIHEQYF.

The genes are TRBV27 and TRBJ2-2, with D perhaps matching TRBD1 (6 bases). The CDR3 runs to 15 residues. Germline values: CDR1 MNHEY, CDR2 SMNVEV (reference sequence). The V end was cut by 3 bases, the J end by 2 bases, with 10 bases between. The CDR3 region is CASSLGAKNTGELFF. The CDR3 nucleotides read TGTGCCAGCAGTTTGGGGGCCAAAAACACCGGGGAGCTGTTTTTT.

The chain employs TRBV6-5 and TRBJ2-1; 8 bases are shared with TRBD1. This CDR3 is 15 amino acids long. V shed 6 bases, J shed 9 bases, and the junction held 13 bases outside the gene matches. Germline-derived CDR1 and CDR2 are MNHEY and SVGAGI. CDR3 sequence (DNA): TGTGCCAGCAGGGGCCCGGGACAGGCTCGAAGTGAGCAGTTCTTC. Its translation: CASRGPGQARSEQFF.